The T cell receptor (beta chain) under discussion was sequenced for a study of T cells in narcolepsy. For the study at large: Donors had narcolepsy type 1 or type 2, or were healthy controls.

Assay: immunoSEQ multiplex PCR; the TCRdb copy retains only in-frame clones and omits some. In the table there are about 20,000 clones, 80% to 85% of which are singletons. The germline V gene has CDR1 MNHNS and CDR2 SASEGT. This CDR3 comprises 15 residues. With 7 bases removed from V and 0 bases from J, the gap between germline ends came to 12 bases. Broader study findings: Blood of same and different patients, but not healthy controls, reportedly held recurring autoreactive clonotypes.

This clone was picked up a small number of times. Its antigen is unidentified. Sequencing was done on a sample of memory (CD45RA-) CD4+ T cells from blood. The chain has TRBV6-1 and TRBJ2-2; maybe TRBD1 (6 bases). The clonotype comes from a human donor in good health. CDR3 region: CASIAGATNTGELFF. The CDR3 DNA reads as TGTGCCAGCATTGCAGGGGCGACGAACACCGGGGAGCTGTTTTTT.